Included here is one T cell receptor beta chain sequence, with context. Its antigen is not identified. The entry originates in a study of cytomegalovirus exposure and HLA in healthy donors. Whole-study findings and limits: TCR beta sequences reportedly predicted most subjects' HLA-A and HLA-B alleles accurately.

Germline CDR1 SGDLS, CDR2 YYNGEE. This CDR3 is 19 amino acids long. Trimming stripped 0 bases from V and 6 bases from J, with 24 bases between. PCR involved 60 Vbeta and 13 Jbeta primers. The repertoire was sequenced with immunoSEQ multiplex PCR; TCRdb's copy has only in-frame clones and lacks some. The table shows about 89,000 clones, with 67% occurring only once. The sample comprised PBMCs. The clonotype was recovered from a man aged 25 to 45 in good health and CMV-seronegative. V and J are TRBV9 and TRBJ2-2; tentatively, D is TRBD2 (6 bases). CDR3 bases: TGTGCCAGCAGCGTAGTTGAAGGGAGGCCGGTCCCTACCGCCGGGGAGCTGTTTTTT. The encoded protein is CASSVVEGRPVPTAGELFF.